One sample yielded the 21 T cell receptor beta chains listed below, sequenced in a study of cytomegalovirus exposure and HLA in healthy donors. The PCR made use of 60 Vbeta and 13 Jbeta primers. Here immunoSEQ multiplex PCR was the method, and the copy in TCRdb shows in-frame clones only, minus some. The sample lists more than 150,000 clones; approximately 80% were seen once. Sequenced material: PBMCs. All receptors derive from a man between 18 and 29 years old in good health and CMV-seronegative.

The chain recombines TRBV4-1 with TRBJ1-6, with no clear D. CDR3 length equals 16 residues. V gave up 1 base and J gave up 3 bases, with 10 bases separating them. Germline CDR1 reads MGHRA; CDR2 reads YSYEKL. Here the CDR3 reads CASSQALRDYNSPLHF. The CDR3 DNA is TGCGCCAGCAGCCAAGCGTTGCGGGACTATAATTCACCCCTCCACTTT.

J is TRBJ2-1 and V is TRBV5-1; D ambiguous. This CDR3 has 12 residues. V was pared by 3 bases and J by 8 bases, with 9 bases between. In germline, CDR1 is SGHRS, CDR2 YFSETQ. The CDR3 region is CASSYRYDEQFF. For the CDR3, the DNA is TGCGCCAGCAGCTACCGGTACGATGAGCAGTTCTTC.

V usage is TRBV5-6 and J usage is TRBJ1-1; no clear D gene. Trimming took off 4 bases at V and 1 base at J, with 14 bases between the two ends. This CDR3 region has 15 residues. Germline values: CDR1 SGHDT, CDR2 YYEEEE. The CDR3 nucleotides are TGTGCCAGCAGCCGTTTCGACACGCGGAACACTGAAGCTTTCTTT. This codes for CASSRFDTRNTEAFF.

This rearrangement joins TRBV10-3 to TRBJ2-5, with D unclear. This CDR3 region has 12 residues. The germline CDR1 and CDR2 sequences are ENHRY and SYGVKD. Trimming took off 8 bases at V and 3 bases at J, with 10 bases between the two ends. In DNA, the CDR3 is TGTGCCATCCGAGATCGCGAAGAGACCCAGTACTTC. As protein: CAIRDREETQYF.

CDR3 in DNA: TGTGCCAGCAGCCGGACAGGCACAGATACGCAGTATTTT. Its protein is CASSRTGTDTQYF. The rearrangement links TRBV7-3 to TRBJ2-3, with D possibly TRBD1 on 6 matching bases. The CDR3 has 13 amino acids. The V and J ends lost 5 bases and 1 base respectively, with 7 bases between them. Germline loops: CDR1 SGHTA, CDR2 FQGTGA.

The J gene is TRBJ1-1, the V gene TRBV5-5; D is uncertain. Germline-derived CDR1 and CDR2 are SGHKS and YYEKEE (reference sequence). V lost 0 bases to trimming and J lost 3 bases, with 9 bases between them. The CDR3 loop spans 14 amino acids. The CDR3 DNA sequence: TGTGCCAGCAGCTTGGCTTCAGGATACACTGAAGCTTTCTTT. Translated: CASSLASGYTEAFF.

V usage is TRBV6-1 and J usage is TRBJ2-3, with TRBD1 matching 10 bases. The germline V gene has CDR1 MNHNS and CDR2 SASEGT. The CDR3 covers 15 residues. V was clipped by 6 bases and J by 3 bases; unmatched bases: 6. CDR3 protein: CASRRTGQGTDTQYF. The CDR3 DNA follows: TGTGCCAGCAGGCGGACGGGACAGGGGACAGATACGCAGTATTTT.

The rearrangement joins TRBV5-4 to TRBJ2-7; TRBD1 matches 7 bases. Unmatched junction bases numbered 7, after V lost 4 bases and J lost 0 bases. Germline CDR1 is SGHNT and CDR2 is YYREEE (reference sequence). The CDR3 sequence is 15 residues long. This CDR3 reads CASSLPDRSSYEQYF. CDR3 nucleotide sequence: TGTGCCAGCAGCCTGCCGGACAGGAGCTCCTACGAGCAGTACTTC.

This chain joins TRBV7-8 and TRBJ2-7; 8 positions match TRBD1. The CDR3 consists of 15 residues. V was pared by 4 bases and J by 6 bases, with 11 bases of the junction left unmatched. The germline gives CDR1 SGHVS, CDR2 FQNEAQ. CDR3 nucleotides: TGTGCCAGCAGCTCCCTGGACAGGGTCGAAACCGAGCAGTACTTC. Its protein is CASSSLDRVETEQYF.

The chain combines TRBV6-1 with TRBJ2-7; TRBD2 matches at 7 bases. V shed 8 bases and J 2 bases; nucleotides not matched to a gene: 6. The CDR3 extends over 13 amino acids. Germline CDR1 and CDR2: MNHNS and SASEGT. This chain's CDR3 is CASSRERAYEQYF. CDR3 coding DNA: TGTGCCAGCTCGCGGGAGCGGGCCTACGAGCAGTACTTC.

This clone was seen a single time. The chain carries TRBV28 and TRBJ1-2, with 7 nucleotides matching TRBD1. V shed 3 bases, J shed 5 bases, and the junction held 6 bases outside the gene matches. From germline, CDR1 is MDHEN and CDR2 SYDVKM. The CDR3 is 14 amino acids. Here the CDR3 DNA reads TGTGCCAGCAGTTTTTCTCAGGGGGGATATGGCTACACCTTC. It specifies CASSFSQGGYGYTF.

The rearrangement uses TRBV6-5 and TRBJ2-7; D gene uncertain. Per the germline V gene, CDR1 is MNHEY and CDR2 is SVGAGI. V gave up 10 bases and J gave up 4 bases, with 23 bases separating them. This CDR3 spans 15 amino acids. The CDR3 DNA follows: TGTGCCACCCAGCCCCGGGTTCCTCCTACGTACGAGCAGTACTTC. Protein: CATQPRVPPTYEQYF.

The V gene is TRBV25-1, the J gene TRBJ1-2, with D maybe TRBD1 (5 bases). Germline V gene sequence: CDR1 MGHDK, CDR2 SYGVNS. Trimming pared 6 bases from V and 7 bases from J, leaving 21 bases between. The CDR3 is 15 amino acids. CDR3 sequence (DNA): TGTGCCAGCAGACCCCATGGGGGGGAGGCCTCTGGCTACACCTTC. Its protein is CASRPHGGEASGYTF.

V and J are TRBV27 and TRBJ2-1; the D gene is possibly TRBD2 (5 bases). Trimming shortened V by 0 bases and J by 7 bases, and 7 bases separated the two germline ends. This CDR3 contains 13 residues. Germline V CDR1 and CDR2: MNHEY, SMNVEV (reference sequence). CDR3 loop: CASSLSRGNEQFF. For the CDR3, the DNA is TGTGCCAGCAGTTTATCGAGAGGGAATGAGCAGTTCTTC.

The chain links TRBV28 to TRBJ2-2; 7 bases fit TRBD1. The length of the CDR3 is 15 residues. The V and J ends lost 7 bases and 2 bases, in that order; junction bases with no gene match: 7. Germline CDR1 MDHEN, CDR2 SYDVKM. The CDR3 DNA reads TGTGCCAGCACAAAAGGGGGCTTAAACACCGGGGAGCTGTTTTTT. It translates to CASTKGGLNTGELFF.

V gene TRBV4-1 combines with J gene TRBJ2-1, with D possibly being TRBD2 (6 bases). Germline CDR1 MGHRA, CDR2 YSYEKL. V was trimmed by 6 bases and J by 3 bases, leaving 18 bases between them. The CDR3 length is 16 residues. The CDR3 DNA reads TGCGCCAGCAGTGATATTGGGCGGGAAGGCTACAATGAGCAGTTCTTC. Amino acid sequence: CASSDIGREGYNEQFF.

CDR3 sequence (DNA): TGTGCCACCAGCAGGGTGGGACTCCCCCGGCAGTTCTTC. Protein sequence: CATSRVGLPRQFF. V gene TRBV15 combines with J gene TRBJ2-1; the D gene is possibly TRBD2 (6 bases). The CDR3 runs to 13 residues. With 3 bases removed from V and 12 bases from J, the gap between germline ends came to 15 bases. Per germline, CDR1 LNHNV and CDR2 YYDKDF (reference sequence).

V is TRBV19 and J is TRBJ1-1, with 7 bases aligning to TRBD1. With V trimmed by 1 base and J by 1 base, 0 bases remained unmatched. CDR1 and CDR2 from the germline V gene are LNHDA and SQIVND (reference sequence). The CDR3 totals 14 residues. CDR3 nucleotides: TGTGCCAGTAGTATAGGACAGGGGAACACTGAAGCTTTCTTT. This codes for CASSIGQGNTEAFF.

The chain is built from TRBV29-1 and TRBJ2-1, with a tentative D call TRBD2 (6 bases). In germline, CDR1 is SQVTM, CDR2 ANQGSEA. CDR3 length equals 12 residues. V lost 6 bases and J lost 6, with 12 bases in between. CDR3 bases: TGCAGCGTCGTGTCCGGGGGCAATGAGCAGTTCTTC. Residues: CSVVSGGNEQFF.

Concerning this clone itself: Additional DNA sequences in this sample encode the identical CDR3. This rearrangement joins TRBV28 to TRBJ2-7; TRBD1 matches at 8 bases. The CDR3 consists of 15 residues. Germline loops: CDR1 MDHEN, CDR2 SYDVKM. V shed 4 bases and J 2 bases; nucleotides not matched to a gene: 7. In DNA, the CDR3 is TGTGCCAGCAGTTCGTCTCGGGACAGGACCTACGAGCAGTACTTC. Its translation: CASSSSRDRTYEQYF.

The table lists this clone with a count of one. J is TRBJ2-3 and V is TRBV5-6; D may be TRBD2 (6 bases). V was shortened by 7 bases and J by 1 base, with 10 bases between the two germline ends. CDR3 length equals 13 residues. The V gene's germline CDR1 is SGHDT and CDR2 YYEEEE. CDR3 nucleotides: TGTGCCAGCTCCCCGGGAGGCACAGATACGCAGTATTTT. Amino acid sequence: CASSPGGTDTQYF.